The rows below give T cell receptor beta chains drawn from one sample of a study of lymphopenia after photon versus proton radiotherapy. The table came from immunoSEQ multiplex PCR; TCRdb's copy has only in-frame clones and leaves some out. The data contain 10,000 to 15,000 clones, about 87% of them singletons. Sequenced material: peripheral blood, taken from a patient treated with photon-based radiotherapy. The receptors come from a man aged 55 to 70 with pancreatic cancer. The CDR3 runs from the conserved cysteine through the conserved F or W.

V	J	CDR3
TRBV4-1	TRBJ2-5	CASSQAKDLGGVVRETQYF
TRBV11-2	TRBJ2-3	CASSKEGFPGLVGTDTQYF
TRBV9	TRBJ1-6	CASSSPTGPSSPLHF
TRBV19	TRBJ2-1	CASSRSGGANEQFF
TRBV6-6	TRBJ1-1	CASSYGGGKPNTEAFF
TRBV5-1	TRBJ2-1	CASKTTGEPVGEQFF
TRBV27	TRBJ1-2	CASSPSGGPNYGYTF
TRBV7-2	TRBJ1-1	CASSNRDRHEAFF
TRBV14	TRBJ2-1	CASSQGTSGGVRAYNEQFF
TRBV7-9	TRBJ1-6	CASSLRQGRDPLHF
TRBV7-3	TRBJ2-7	CASSLGQGRTYEQYF
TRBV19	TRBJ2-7	CASSALAGAYEQYF
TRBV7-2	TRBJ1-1	CASIWGGNTEAFF
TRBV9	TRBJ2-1	CASSVLLSGDNEQFF
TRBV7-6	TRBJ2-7	CASSFNRAFYEQYF
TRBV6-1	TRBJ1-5	CASRNTGDQPQHF
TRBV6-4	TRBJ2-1	CASSTGTSGAGEQFF
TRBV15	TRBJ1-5	CAAGGSNQPQHF
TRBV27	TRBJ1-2	CASSKRGAANYGYTF
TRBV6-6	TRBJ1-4	CASSLGPGQTNEKLFF
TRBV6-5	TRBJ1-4	CASRNDRDKLFF
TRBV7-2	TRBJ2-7	CASSFRGPQYF
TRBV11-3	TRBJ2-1	CASSTGGAYNEQFF
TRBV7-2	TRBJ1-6	CASSSTGTPNSPLHF
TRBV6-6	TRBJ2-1	CASSPAAAGGINEQFF
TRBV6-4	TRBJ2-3	CASSGASGNTQYF
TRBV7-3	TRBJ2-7	CASSLSSGIGYEQYF
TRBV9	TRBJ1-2	CASSVRSGANYGYTF
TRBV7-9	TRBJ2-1	CASSQLAGVYNEQFF
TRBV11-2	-	CASRPLAGGFYEQYF
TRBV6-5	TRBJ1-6	CASSYGLQNSPLHF
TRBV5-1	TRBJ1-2	CASSLFFSDENYGYTF
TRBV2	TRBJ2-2	CASSQQGHTGELFF
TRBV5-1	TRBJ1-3	CASSWSGALGNTIYF
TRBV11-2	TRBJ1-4	CASSNRGRGEKLFF
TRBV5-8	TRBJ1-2	CASSLGGQRYGYTF
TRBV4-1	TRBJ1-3	CASSARAGGFDAIYF
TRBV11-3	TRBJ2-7	CASSFRTEKDEQYF